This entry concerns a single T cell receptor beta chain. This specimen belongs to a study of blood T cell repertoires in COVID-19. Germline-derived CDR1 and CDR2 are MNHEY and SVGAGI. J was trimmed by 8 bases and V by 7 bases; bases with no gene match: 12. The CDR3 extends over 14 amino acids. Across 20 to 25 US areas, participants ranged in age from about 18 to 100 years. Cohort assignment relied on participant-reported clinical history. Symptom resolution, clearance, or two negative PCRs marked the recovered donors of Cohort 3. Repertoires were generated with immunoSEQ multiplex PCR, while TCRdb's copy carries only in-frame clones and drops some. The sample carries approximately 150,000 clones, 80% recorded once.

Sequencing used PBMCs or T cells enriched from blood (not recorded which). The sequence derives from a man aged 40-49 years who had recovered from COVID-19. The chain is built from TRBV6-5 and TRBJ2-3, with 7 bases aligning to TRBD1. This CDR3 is CASTPGQPSPTQYF. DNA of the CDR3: TGTGCCAGCACACCGGGACAGCCCTCCCCTACGCAGTATTTT.